The rows below give T cell receptor beta chains drawn from one sample of a study of blood T cell repertoires in COVID-19. The method was immunoSEQ multiplex PCR; TCRdb's version includes in-frame clones alone and lacks a portion of them. There are just over 150,000 clones in the sample; less than 85% occur only once, and 7% lies in the top ten. The sample was peripheral blood. The receptors derive from a woman aged 40-49 years with COVID-19, enrolled during active disease. CDR3s include the opening cysteine and the closing phenylalanine or tryptophan. Each record gives: V gene, J gene, D gene, clone size, CDR3 protein, CDR3 DNA. The D gene is left open where the match is weak. Only part of the rows carry a size: once, few, many, or a class if the clone is expanded.

TRBV30	TRBJ1-6	NA	NA	CAWSAGGWANSPLHF	TGTGCCTGGAGTGCAGGAGGTTGGGCAAATTCACCCCTCCACTTT
TRBV5-8	TRBJ2-5	TRBD1	once	CASSQYLTGTGPQETQYF	TGTGCCAGCAGCCAATATCTAACCGGGACAGGGCCCCAAGAGACCCAGTACTTC
TRBV15	TRBJ1-2	NA	NA	CATSRFGQGPNYGYTF	TGTGCCACCAGCAGATTCGGGCAGGGCCCTAACTATGGCTACACCTTC
TRBV5-1	TRBJ2-7	TRBD2	NA	CASSTLAGGSYEQYF	TGCGCCAGCAGCACTTTAGCGGGAGGGAGTTACGAGCAGTACTTC
TRBV5-1	TRBJ1-2	NA	few	CASSFSSNYGYTF	TGCGCCAGCAGCTTCAGTTCTAACTATGGCTACACCTTC
TRBV28	TRBJ1-5	NA	few	CASSLPGGNQPQHF	TGTGCCAGCAGTTTACCCGGCGGGAATCAGCCCCAGCATTTT
TRBV7-8	TRBJ2-3	TRBD2	once	CASSPYPSGSTDTQYF	TGTGCCAGCAGCCCATATCCGAGCGGGAGTACAGATACGCAGTATTTT
TRBV19	TRBJ2-1	NA	NA	CASSSYPYNEQFF	TGTGCCAGTAGTAGCTATCCCTACAATGAGCAGTTCTTC
TRBV28	TRBJ2-2	TRBD2	NA	CASSSLTSGDGELFF	TGTGCCAGCAGTTCCCTGACTAGCGGGGACGGGGAGCTGTTTTTT
TRBV30	TRBJ2-7	TRBD2	NA	CAWRTSGAYEQYF	TGTGCCTGGAGAACTAGCGGGGCCTACGAGCAGTACTTC
TRBV2	TRBJ1-2	NA	NA	CASRPVGGNEGYTF	TGTGCCAGCAGGCCTGTGGGGGGAAATGAAGGCTACACCTTC
TRBV19	TRBJ2-1	TRBD2	few	CASRSGGRNEQFF	TGTGCCAGTAGATCGGGAGGGCGCAATGAGCAGTTCTTC
TRBV6-5	TRBJ1-5	NA	few	CASSLTDSNQPQHF	TGTGCCAGCAGTCTCACAGATAGCAATCAGCCCCAGCATTTT
TRBV19	TRBJ2-6	NA	NA	CASSIQGFGANVLTF	TGTGCCAGTAGTATCCAGGGTTTTGGGGCCAACGTCCTGACTTTC
TRBV6-5	TRBJ2-1	NA	NA	CASSYPGAYNEQFF	TGTGCCAGCAGTTACCCGGGGGCCTACAATGAGCAGTTCTTC
TRBV4-1	TRBJ2-3	TRBD1	NA	CASSQEGQGVTDTQYF	TGCGCCAGCAGCCAAGAGGGACAGGGTGTGACAGATACGCAGTATTTT
TRBV7-9	TRBJ2-1	NA	NA	CASSIGQSEQFF	TGTGCCAGCAGCATTGGACAGAGCGAGCAGTTCTTC
TRBV18	TRBJ2-2	NA	NA	CASSHSSPRSTGELFF	TGTGCCAGCTCACACTCTAGCCCTCGGAGCACCGGGGAGCTGTTTTTT
TRBV11-1	TRBJ2-7	NA	NA	CASSLVYRGGEQYF	TGTGCCAGCAGCTTAGTTTACAGGGGAGGCGAGCAGTACTTC
TRBV6-6	TRBJ1-1	NA	NA	CASSPRWGDAEAFF	TGTGCCAGCAGTCCAAGATGGGGGGACGCTGAAGCTTTCTTT
TRBV29-1	TRBJ2-7	TRBD2	NA	CSVQTQNLKYSGRTEQYF	TGCAGCGTGCAAACCCAAAACCTCAAATATAGCGGGAGAACCGAGCAGTACTTC
TRBV6-5	TRBJ2-5	TRBD1	few	CASKAPGGIETQYF	TGTGCCAGCAAGGCACCAGGGGGAATAGAGACCCAGTACTTC
TRBV18	TRBJ1-4	NA	NA	CASSPQRQELNEKLFF	TGTGCCAGCTCACCACAACGACAGGAGCTTAATGAAAAACTGTTTTTT
TRBV10-2	TRBJ2-1	TRBD2	NA	CASSERGGGFNEQFF	TGCGCCAGCAGTGAGCGTGGCGGGGGTTTCAATGAGCAGTTCTTC
TRBV2	TRBJ2-6	NA	NA	CASIGSGSGANVLTF	TGTGCCAGCATCGGGTCCGGCTCTGGGGCCAACGTCCTGACTTTC
TRBV5-1	TRBJ2-5	TRBD1	many	CASSLEQGAETQYF	TGCGCCAGCAGCTTAGAACAGGGGGCAGAGACCCAGTACTTC
TRBV9	TRBJ1-6	NA	NA	CASSVEQQSSYNSPLHF	TGTGCCAGCAGCGTAGAACAGCAGAGCTCCTATAATTCACCCCTCCACTTT